The sequence of this TCR beta chain was determined in a study of blood T cell repertoires in COVID-19. Study in general: T cells, B-cell-depleted T cells, or PBMCs supplied cDNA or gDNA.

TCRdb's table, derived via immunoSEQ multiplex PCR, lists solely in-frame clones and lacks some. This table holds some 40,000 clones, roughly 80% found once. V dropped 4 bases and J dropped 0; count of bases not matched to a gene: 5. This CDR3 comprises 15 residues. The V gene's germline CDR1 is SGHVS and CDR2 FQNEAQ. The chain links TRBV7-8 to TRBJ2-7; the match to TRBD2 covers 8 bases. The source material was peripheral blood. The clonotype originates from a man in his fifties or sixties in a cohort sampled during active COVID-19. CDR3 in amino acids: CASSSSGSDSYEQYF. The CDR3 coding sequence is TGTGCCAGCAGCTCGAGCGGGAGTGACTCCTACGAGCAGTACTTC.